These T cell receptor beta chains were read from a single sample in a study of blood T cell repertoires in COVID-19. TCRdb's copy holds only in-frame clones and misses some; the assay was immunoSEQ multiplex PCR. The sample holds more than 55,000 clones, roughly nine tenths seen once. Sequencing used peripheral blood. These receptors all come from a woman aged 55-75 years with COVID-19, enrolled during active disease. CDR3s include the opening cysteine and the closing phenylalanine or tryptophan. D genes are given only for firm matches. Size tells how often a clone was seen (once, few, many) or the class of an expanded clone, and some rows leave it out.

.,.,TRBV6-5,TRBJ2-5,TGTGCCAGCAGCGGGAACCAAGAGACCCAGTACTTC,CASSGNQETQYF
.,.,TRBV21-1,TRBJ2-7,TGTGCCAGCAGCAAAGGACTAGCGGAATACGAGCAGTACTTC,CASSKGLAEYEQYF
.,.,TRBV11-2,TRBJ2-1,TGTGCCAGCAGCTGGGGCTCTAGCGCTACCTACAATGAGCAGTTCTTC,CASSWGSSATYNEQFF
TRBD2,.,TRBV29-1,TRBJ2-7,TGCAGCGGGACTAGAGGAATCCACGAGCAGTACTTC,CSGTRGIHEQYF
.,.,TRBV20-1,TRBJ2-2,TGCAGTGCTAGTCCGGAGCCCGGGGAGCTGTTTTTT,CSASPEPGELFF
TRBD1,.,TRBV18,TRBJ2-7,TGTGCCAGCTCGCCGGACAGGGACGAGCAGTACTTC,CASSPDRDEQYF
TRBD2,.,TRBV4-2,TRBJ2-7,TGTGCCAGCAGTTCTAGCGGGGACTCCTACGAGCAGTACTTC,CASSSSGDSYEQYF
TRBD1,.,TRBV7-9,TRBJ2-1,TGTGCCAGCAGTTCGGACAGGGGTTGGAATGAGCAGTTCTTC,CASSSDRGWNEQFF
TRBD1,.,TRBV5-4,TRBJ2-1,TGTGCCAGCATGAGAATAGGACAGGGCCACAATGAGCAGTTCTTC,CASMRIGQGHNEQFF
TRBD1,.,TRBV6-2/TRBV6-3,TRBJ1-5,TGTGCCAGCAGTTATGCTTATCATGCTCTCACAGGGGCTCCGGGCAATCAGCCCCAGCATTTT,CASSYAYHALTGAPGNQPQHF
TRBD1,.,TRBV7-8,TRBJ2-7,TGTGCCAGCAGCCCCGTAGACAGGGGTTTTGGCTACGAGCAGTACTTC,CASSPVDRGFGYEQYF
TRBD1,.,TRBV5-1,TRBJ1-1,TGCGCCAGCAGCTTGGCGCTCTCAGGGGGCTTCGGCACTGAAGCTTTCTTT,CASSLALSGGFGTEAFF
TRBD2,.,TRBV6-2/TRBV6-3,TRBJ2-7,TGTGCCAGCAGTTATACCGGGACTAGCGGGACCGAGCAGTACTTC,CASSYTGTSGTEQYF
TRBD1,.,TRBV2,TRBJ2-2,TGTGCCAGCAGTGGGGACAGGGGGGCGACCGGGGAGCTGTTTTTT,CASSGDRGATGELFF
.,.,TRBV4-3,TRBJ2-3,TGCGCCAGCAGCCAAGTCAGCGGCACAGATACGCAGTATTTT,CASSQVSGTDTQYF
TRBD1,.,TRBV12-3/TRBV12-4,TRBJ1-2,TGTGCCAGCAGTTTAAGGGGGCCGTATGGCTACACCTTC,CASSLRGPYGYTF
.,.,TRBV4-2,TRBJ1-1,TGTGCCAGCAGCCACGACAGGACGCCCCTGAACACTGAAGCTTTCTTT,CASSHDRTPLNTEAFF
.,once,TRBV5-1,TRBJ1-6,TGCGCCAGCAGCGTGGAACAGGGATCGCTGAATTCACCCCTCCACTTT,CASSVEQGSLNSPLHF
TRBD2,once,TRBV6-2/TRBV6-3,TRBJ2-7,TGTGCCAGCAGTCGCCTTGTTCTAGCGGGAGGGATCTACGAGCAGTACTTC,CASSRLVLAGGIYEQYF
.,.,TRBV6-1,TRBJ1-1,TGTGCCAGCAGTGATTTAGACACTGAAGCTTTCTTT,CASSDLDTEAFF
TRBD1,.,TRBV7-3,TRBJ2-7,TGTGCCAGCAGCCTAGGACAGGGGGGACTTTACGAGCAGTACTTC,CASSLGQGGLYEQYF
.,.,TRBV29-1,TRBJ2-5,TGCAGCGTTGGGGTCAGGGGAGAGACCCAGTACTTC,CSVGVRGETQYF
.,.,TRBV7-8,TRBJ1-1,TGTGCCAGCGGAATCAAGGACAGGAACACTGAAGCTTTCTTT,CASGIKDRNTEAFF